These 26 T cell receptor beta chains share one sample of origin, sequenced in a study of T cells in Graves' hyperthyroidism and ophthalmopathy. What was amplified from RNA transcripts were TCR beta CDR3 regions. The HTBI primer set was used in a first-round RT-PCR of the TCR CDR3. TCRdb passed the multiplex PCR reads through MiXCR, listing each CDR3 protein once. The data show about 520,000 distinct CDR3 sequences, around 22% seen once. Input material: blood. The source of these receptors is a woman aged 30 to 39 with Graves' ophthalmopathy.

At least ten counts were recorded for this clonotype. The gene calls are TRBV20-1 and TRBJ2-5; TRBD1 matches at 7 bases. Trimming removed 3 bases from V and 5 bases from J; junction bases left unmatched: 12. Germline CDR1 reads DFQATT; CDR2 reads SNEGSKA (reference sequence). This CDR3 comprises 15 residues. Written as DNA, the CDR3 is TGCAGTGCTAGGCCACAGGGGTGGGCAATGGAGACCCAGTACTTC. Amino acid sequence: CSARPQGWAMETQYF.

In its sample, this clonotype was seen many times. The chain recombines TRBV5-1 with TRBJ1-1; TRBD1 is a possible D gene (5 bases). CDR1 and CDR2 from the germline V gene are SGHRS and YFSETQ. The CDR3 runs 16 residues. V lost 3 bases and J lost 1, with 16 bases in between. The CDR3 protein is CASSSGTTAGNTEAFF. The CDR3 DNA reads as TGCGCCAGCAGCTCTGGGACCACAGCAGGGAACACTGAAGCTTTCTTT.

The chain couples TRBV11-2 to TRBJ2-7; D is possibly TRBD2 (6 bases). Trimming left V 5 bases short and J 4 bases short, with 15 bases between. The CDR3 is 14 amino acids. The germline gives CDR1 SGHAT, CDR2 FQNNGV. The CDR3 DNA is TGTGCCAGCAGCCCCGGGACTCCTCGATACGAGCAGTACTTC. This encodes CASSPGTPRYEQYF.

Ten or more counts support this clonotype. The chain has TRBV6-5 and TRBJ1-2; D may be TRBD1 (5 bases). The V gene's germline CDR1 is MNHEY and CDR2 SVGAGI. V lost 0 bases to trimming and J lost 4 bases, with 9 bases between them. The CDR3 has 14 residues. The CDR3 nucleotides are TGTGCCAGCAGTTACTCGTCAGGGATCTATGGCTACACCTTC. Protein sequence: CASSYSSGIYGYTF.

This clonotype was detected ten times or more. The V call is TRBV12-3 or TRBV12-4, the J call TRBJ1-2; a weak D match, TRBD1 (5 bases). The V end was cut by 2 bases, the J end by 2 bases, with 9 bases between. The CDR3 length is 14 residues. This CDR3 reads CASSLYPGNYGYTF. The CDR3 DNA is TGTGCCAGCAGTTTATATCCAGGGAACTATGGCTACACCTTC.

This clonotype was seen more than once but under ten times. V usage is TRBV20-1 and J usage is TRBJ2-7, with 8 positions matching TRBD2. The ends lost 5 bases at V and 2 bases at J; junction bases unmatched: 5. This CDR3 region has 13 residues. Germline V gene lookup returns CDR1 DFQATT and CDR2 SNEGSKA (reference sequence). The CDR3 loop is CSARLTSAYEQYF. DNA of the CDR3: TGCAGTGCTCGCTTGACTAGCGCCTACGAGCAGTACTTC.

This clonotype was detected a few times. The chain joins TRBV19 to TRBJ2-4; TRBD1 matches at 7 bases. The CDR3 runs 15 residues. J lost 8 bases, V lost 8 bases, and 15 bases had no gene match. The V gene's germline CDR1 is LNHDA and CDR2 SQIVND (reference sequence). DNA of the CDR3: TGTGCCAGTTCGCTAGACAGGGATTGGAAATACATTCAGTACTTC. This codes for CASSLDRDWKYIQYF.

V and J are TRBV3-1 and TRBJ2-7; D might be TRBD1 (5 bases). Germline V lookup: CDR1 LGHDT, CDR2 YNNKEL (reference sequence). The CDR3 consists of 14 residues. The V end lost 1 base, the J end lost 1 base, and 8 bases lay between the germline ends. In DNA, the CDR3 is TGTGCCAGCAGCCAAGGGGGCCTTTCCTACGAGCAGTACTTC. It translates to CASSQGGLSYEQYF.

The genes are TRBV24-1 and TRBJ2-7; 8 nucleotides match TRBD1. V trimming: 3 bases; J trimming: 0 bases; junction bases outside the gene matches: 3. Germline CDR1 and CDR2: KGHDR and SFDVKD. This CDR3 region has 15 residues. Here the CDR3 reads CATSDTGGSSYEQYF. As DNA, the CDR3 is TGTGCCACCAGTGATACAGGGGGGAGCTCCTACGAGCAGTACTTC.

The gene calls are TRBV3-1 and TRBJ2-7; TRBD2 matches at 7 bases. This CDR3 contains 14 residues. Germline V gene lookup returns CDR1 LGHDT and CDR2 YNNKEL (reference sequence). J was trimmed by 5 bases and V by 6 bases; bases with no gene match: 10. The CDR3 loop is CASSPGEGNHEQYF. The CDR3 nucleotides are TGTGCCAGCAGTCCCGGGGAGGGCAACCACGAGCAGTACTTC.

This clonotype has a count of ten or more. V usage is TRBV6-1 and J usage is TRBJ1-5; no reliable D call. This CDR3 has 14 amino acids. In germline, CDR1 is MNHNS, CDR2 SASEGT. Trimming took off 3 bases at V and 3 bases at J, with 9 bases between the two ends. CDR3 in amino acids: CASSDFVSNQPQHF. The CDR3 coding sequence is TGTGCCAGCAGTGATTTCGTCTCCAATCAGCCCCAGCATTTT.

This chain joins TRBV28 and TRBJ2-5; 15 nucleotides agree with TRBD2. V trimming: 4 bases; J trimming: 5 bases; junction bases outside the gene matches: 8. The CDR3 extends over 17 amino acids. Germline loops: CDR1 MDHEN, CDR2 SYDVKM. The CDR3 region has the DNA TGTGCCAGCAGTTCCGGACTAGCGGGGGGGGTCGAGGAGACCCAGTACTTC. This sequence encodes CASSSGLAGGVEETQYF.

This clonotype has ten or more counts. CDR3 coding DNA: TGTGCCAGTAGGGCCAGGACAGGGTCCTACGAGCAGTACTTC. Translating gives CASRARTGSYEQYF. The rearrangement uses TRBV19 and TRBJ2-7, with 8 bases aligning to TRBD1. This CDR3 has 14 amino acids. The ends lost 6 bases at V and 1 base at J; junction bases unmatched: 5. The germline gives CDR1 LNHDA, CDR2 SQIVND (reference sequence).

The table lists this clonotype with many counts. The chain carries TRBV27 and TRBJ2-2; D is undetermined. V was cut by 1 base and J by 5 bases, with 8 bases left in between. Germline V gene data show CDR1 as MNHEY and CDR2 as SMNVEV (reference sequence). The CDR3 has 14 residues. CDR3: CASSLLTLTGELFF. Written as DNA, the CDR3 is TGTGCCAGCAGTTTATTGACCCTAACCGGGGAGCTGTTTTTT.

CDR3 protein: CAISESRDRQYF. CDR3 coding DNA: TGTGCCATCAGTGAGTCTAGGGACAGACAGTACTTC. This rearrangement joins TRBV10-3 to TRBJ2-7; 7 bases align to TRBD1. The CDR3 consists of 12 residues. Germline CDR1 and CDR2: ENHRY and SYGVKD. V was pared by 0 bases and J by 10 bases, with 3 bases of the junction left unmatched.

This clonotype was found many times. V and J are TRBV6-5 and TRBJ1-3; no clear D gene. V gave up 0 bases and J gave up 0 bases, with 6 bases separating them. Germline V lookup: CDR1 MNHEY, CDR2 SVGAGI. This CDR3 comprises 15 residues. CDR3 sequence: CASSYSTLSGNTIYF. CDR3 nucleotide sequence: TGTGCCAGCAGTTACTCGACTCTCTCTGGAAACACCATATATTTT.

This clonotype has a count of ten or more. A read error may explain this, as a much larger clone is one base away. The chain has TRBV27 and TRBJ1-1; weak D call: TRBD1 (6 bases). The germline V gene has CDR1 MNHEY and CDR2 SMNVEV (reference sequence). The V gene lost 7 bases and the J gene lost 1 base, with 7 bases spanning the gap. The CDR3 loop spans 12 amino acids. The CDR3 DNA reads TGTGCCAGCACGACAGGGAACACTGAAGCTTTCTTT. Protein sequence: CASTTGNTEAFF.

The chain combines TRBV27 with TRBJ2-5; D perhaps matches TRBD2 (5 bases). Germline lookup yields CDR1 MNHEY and CDR2 SMNVEV (reference sequence). This CDR3 is built from 12 residues. Trimming shortened V by 3 bases and J by 7 bases, and 9 bases separated the two germline ends. The chain's CDR3 is CASSLGVGTQYF. The CDR3, as DNA: TGTGCCAGCAGTTTGGGAGTTGGGACCCAGTACTTC.

V gene TRBV2 combines with J gene TRBJ2-5, with D perhaps matching TRBD1 or TRBD2 (5 bases each). CDR1 is SNHLY and CDR2 is FYNNEI in the germline V gene. V lost 7 bases and J 5 bases, leaving 20 bases between the germline ends. The CDR3 extends over 15 amino acids. The CDR3 DNA reads TGTGCCAGCACCGATCCCGGGACGGGTCTTGAGACCCAGTACTTC. Protein product: CASTDPGTGLETQYF.

V gene TRBV11-2 combines with J gene TRBJ1-1; D unclear. This CDR3 is built from 15 residues. Germline V lookup: CDR1 SGHAT, CDR2 FQNNGV. V was clipped by 1 base and J by 0 bases, with 9 bases between them. Here the CDR3 DNA reads TGTGCCAGCAGCTTAGTCCAGCAGGTGAACACTGAAGCTTTCTTT. Amino acid sequence: CASSLVQQVNTEAFF.

J is TRBJ1-2 and V is TRBV30, with no clear D. The V end lost 2 bases, the J end lost 13 bases, and 20 bases lay between the germline ends. The germline gives CDR1 GTSNPN, CDR2 SVGIG (reference sequence). The CDR3 totals 13 residues. CDR3 DNA: TGTGCCTGGAGTCGAGGGAACGGTTGGGGTAGCACCTTC. Protein: CAWSRGNGWGSTF.

In its sample, this clonotype was seen many times. The chain recombines TRBV19 with TRBJ2-2; no firm D call. Germline CDR1 reads LNHDA; CDR2 reads SQIVND (reference sequence). The length of the CDR3 is 11 residues. Trimming took 5 bases from V and 6 from J, leaving 4 bases between them. Here the CDR3 DNA reads TGTGCCAGTAGTGGGCCCGGGGAGCTGTTTTTT. This translates into CASSGPGELFF.

This clonotype came up many times. This sequence joins TRBV6-1 and TRBJ1-6; TRBD1 might be the D (6 bases). The germline V and J ends were trimmed by 5 bases and 4 bases, with 9 bases remaining between them. The CDR3 consists of 14 residues. Germline V lookup: CDR1 MNHNS, CDR2 SASEGT. Here the CDR3 DNA reads TGTGCCAGCAGTACAGGGCCGTATAATTCACCCCTCCACTTT. It codes for CASSTGPYNSPLHF.

The chain has TRBV5-1 and TRBJ2-7; 8 bases agree with TRBD2. This CDR3 comprises 13 residues. Germline CDR1 and CDR2: SGHRS and YFSETQ. V gave up 1 base and J gave up 5 bases; unmatched junction bases: 2. CDR3 in DNA: TGCGCCAGCAGCTTGCGGGAGGGTAACGAGCAGTACTTC. It codes for CASSLREGNEQYF.

This clonotype was detected ten times or more. The V and J genes are TRBV5-1 and TRBJ2-7; 8 bases are a match to TRBD1. Germline CDR1 and CDR2: SGHRS and YFSETQ. V lost 2 bases to trimming and J lost 0 bases; unmatched junction nucleotides: 1. The CDR3 has 14 amino acids. CDR3 in amino acids: CASSFQGASYEQYF. In DNA, the CDR3 is TGCGCCAGCAGCTTCCAGGGGGCCTCCTACGAGCAGTACTTC.

This clonotype came up many times. The rearrangement joins TRBV7-2 to TRBJ2-7; TRBD1 is a possible D gene (6 bases). The V end was cut by 2 bases, the J end by 3 bases, with 11 bases between. CDR3 length equals 14 residues. Germline CDR1 and CDR2: SGHTA and FQGNSA. The chain's CDR3 is CASSLRDMIYEQYF. Here the CDR3 DNA reads TGTGCCAGCAGCTTAAGGGACATGATCTACGAGCAGTACTTC.